These 7 T cell receptor beta chains came from one sample sequenced in a study of T cell repertoires in cytomegalovirus infection. TCRdb re-analysed the reads in MiXCR, keeping a single row per CDR3 protein. Seen here are about 440,000 distinct CDR3 sequences, approximately 31% observed once, and the top ten hold roughly 13%. The specimen was PBMCs. The receptors derive from a human donor in good health (CMV status not recorded). Some clones in this sample may be carry-over from other donors' samples.

In this sample, this clonotype turned up a few times. V is TRBV5-5 and J is TRBJ2-1, with 8 nucleotides matching TRBD1. Trimming cost V 4 bases and J 10 bases; bases outside gene matches: 13. CDR1 SGHKS and CDR2 YYEKEE come from the germline V gene (reference sequence). The CDR3 has 15 amino acids. The CDR3 here is CASSPDRGIPQEQFF. CDR3 bases: TGTGCCAGCAGCCCCGACAGGGGTATCCCTCAAGAGCAGTTCTTC.

This clonotype was picked up a small number of times. This sequence joins TRBV6-2 or TRBV6-3 and TRBJ1-1; D call uncertain. The germline V gene encodes CDR1 MNHEY and CDR2 SVGEGT. V was trimmed by 2 bases and J by 8 bases, leaving 9 bases between them. There are 12 residues in the CDR3. The CDR3 region is CASSYLWKEAFF. The CDR3 nucleotides are TGTGCCAGCAGTTACCTATGGAAGGAAGCTTTCTTT.

This chain connects TRBV6-5 to TRBJ2-1; TRBD2 matches 10 bases. The V segment lost 4 bases and the J segment 3 bases; nucleotides outside the gene matches: 9. The germline V gene has CDR1 MNHEY and CDR2 SVGAGI. The CDR3 has 17 amino acids. The CDR3 protein is CASSSIRTSGYYNEQFF. CDR3 DNA: TGTGCCAGCAGTTCTATTCGGACTAGCGGATACTACAATGAGCAGTTCTTC.

The chain has TRBV19 and TRBJ1-2; the D is unclear. V gave up 9 bases and J gave up 4 bases, with 6 bases separating them. The CDR3 runs 10 residues. The germline V gene encodes CDR1 LNHDA and CDR2 SQIVND (reference sequence). The CDR3 sequence: CASSSYGYTF. CDR3 bases: TGTGCCAGCAGTTCCTATGGCTACACCTTC. Full variable domain (missing parts from reference TRBV19 and TRBJ1-2): DGGITQSPKYLFRKEGQNVTLSCEQNLNHDAMYWYRQDPGQGLRLIYYSQIVNDFQKGDIAEGYSVSREKKESFPLTVTSAQKNPTAFYLCASSSYGYTFGSGTRLTVV.

The chain links TRBV4-3 to TRBJ2-3; TRBD1 matches 7 bases. V shed 2 bases and J 5 bases; nucleotides not matched to a gene: 13. Germline loops: CDR1 LGHNA, CDR2 YSLEER. The CDR3 covers 17 residues. The CDR3 DNA sequence: TGCGCCAGCAGCCAAACCATCCCCGGGACAGAGGGAGATACGCAGTATTTT. Encoded protein: CASSQTIPGTEGDTQYF.

The chain is built from TRBV28 and TRBJ1-6; D is unclear. The CDR3 sequence is 14 residues long. Germline CDR1 MDHEN, CDR2 SYDVKM. V was shortened by 6 bases and J by 7 bases, with 13 bases between the two germline ends. CDR3 sequence: CASSRWGQNSPLHF. CDR3 bases: TGTGCCAGCAGCAGGTGGGGTCAGAATTCACCCCTCCACTTT.

The V gene is TRBV27, the J gene TRBJ1-5; D is uncertain. Germline assignment: CDR1 MNHEY and CDR2 SMNVEV (reference sequence). The length of the CDR3 is 16 residues. The V end lost 3 bases, the J end lost 0 bases, and 12 bases lay between the germline ends. The CDR3 spells CASSFSGPYSNQPQHF. The CDR3 coding sequence is TGTGCCAGCAGTTTCTCCGGCCCTTATAGCAATCAGCCCCAGCATTTT.